This paragraph reports one T cell receptor (beta chain). This specimen comes from a study of technical replicates of blood from a handful of donors. Method: immunoSEQ multiplex PCR; TCRdb's copy keeps in-frame clones and lacks some. The repertoire has 65,000 to 80,000 clones, 95% to 98% of them found once; the top ten carry under 0.3%. Per germline, CDR1 MDHEN and CDR2 SYDVKM. The CDR3 covers 11 residues. The V gene end was trimmed by 8 bases and the J gene end by 3 bases; junction bases not matched to a gene: 0. V is TRBV28 and J is TRBJ2-7; 8 nucleotides align to TRBD2. The sequence was collected from a human donor in good health. Material: T cells isolated from PBMCs. The CDR3 sequence: CASREGYEQYF. CDR3 DNA: TGTGCCAGCCGGGAGGGCTACGAGCAGTACTTC.